This paragraph reports one T cell receptor (beta chain). Its target is not known. This sample was taken from a study of T-cell memory formation after mild COVID-19. TCRdb passed the 5' RACE reads through MiXCR, listing each CDR3 protein once. The sample has approximately 300,000 distinct CDR3 sequences, approximately 16% seen once. Trimming at V came to 4 bases and at J to 5 bases, leaving 5 bases not matched to a gene. The CDR3 is 14 amino acids. Germline CDR1 SGHTA, CDR2 FQGNSA. Findings and limits, study-wide: Pre-infection memory contained some responding clones, which suggested that cross-reactive memory had joined.

The clonotype was recovered from a man younger than 35 who had mild COVID-19 (a few samples of this study predate the infection). Cell type and time point are not known. The sample comprised PBMCs or a T cell subset sorted from them (not recorded which). This chain joins TRBV7-2 and TRBJ2-5; 9 bases align to TRBD2. The CDR3 DNA reads TGTGCCAGCAGCTCGAAGCGGGGGGAGGAGACCCAGTACTTC. Translation gives CASSSKRGEETQYF.